The 27 T cell receptor beta chains below were found in one sample sequenced in a study of monozygotic twins with cystic fibrosis. Sequencing used immunoSEQ multiplex PCR; TCRdb keeps in-frame clones, though not all of them. Of about 14,000 clones listed, around 84% are singletons. Sequenced: blood. These receptors were taken from a boy under 18 with cystic fibrosis.

The rearrangement joins TRBV18 to TRBJ2-3, with TRBD2 matching over 8 bases. V dropped 6 bases and J dropped 4; count of bases not matched to a gene: 6. CDR1 is KGHSH and CDR2 is LQKENI in the germline V gene. The CDR3 totals 14 residues. CDR3 in DNA: TGTGCCAGCTCCGCGGCGGGGGGCCCAGATACGCAGTATTTT. This encodes CASSAAGGPDTQYF. Variable domain in full (rest from reference TRBV18 and TRBJ2-3): NAGVMQNPRHLVRRRGQEARLRCSPMKGHSHVYWYRQLPEEGLKFMVYLQKENIIDESGMPKERFSAEFPKEGPSILRIQQVVRGDSAAYFCASSAAGGPDTQYFGPGTRLTVL.

The genes are TRBV18 and TRBJ1-3; TRBD1 matches 8 bases. The germline V gene encodes CDR1 KGHSH and CDR2 LQKENI. The CDR3 runs to 16 residues. The junction had 6 bases not matched to a gene; V was cut back by 3 bases and J by 2 bases. CDR3 nucleotides: TGTGCCAGCTCACCCTCACTGACAGGGGCTGGAAACACCATATATTTT. It encodes CASSPSLTGAGNTIYF.

This clone was seen only once. This chain joins TRBV28 and TRBJ1-1, with a weak D call TRBD1 (6 bases). Germline V lookup: CDR1 MDHEN, CDR2 SYDVKM. Trimming removed 2 bases at V and 5 bases at J, with 12 bases between. The CDR3 runs to 14 residues. CDR3 coding DNA: TGTGCCAGCAGTTTACTCCAGGGGTGGACTGAAGCTTTCTTT. It specifies CASSLLQGWTEAFF.

This chain connects TRBV6-6 to TRBJ1-5; 8 bases match TRBD1. V trimming: 1 base; J trimming: 6 bases; junction bases outside the gene matches: 8. Germline V gives CDR1 MNHNY, CDR2 SVGAGI (reference sequence). This CDR3 has 16 amino acids. This chain's CDR3 is CASSYFGGQEGQPQHF. The CDR3 DNA follows: TGTGCCAGCAGTTACTTTGGGGGACAGGAGGGTCAGCCCCAGCATTTT.

This chain links TRBV6-6 with TRBJ1-6; D uncertain. The CDR3 sequence is 16 residues long. V was trimmed by 2 bases and J by 5 bases, leaving 13 bases between them. CDR1 and CDR2 from the germline V gene are MNHNY and SVGAGI (reference sequence). The CDR3 coding sequence is TGTGCCAGCAGTTACCTAGGCCCGAGAAATAATTCACCCCTCCACTTT. It specifies CASSYLGPRNNSPLHF.

The V gene is TRBV27, the J gene TRBJ1-5; the match to TRBD1 covers 8 bases. Looked up from germline, CDR1 is MNHEY and CDR2 is SMNVEV (reference sequence). This CDR3 contains 14 residues. V lost 2 bases and J lost 4; bases outside the gene matches: 1. CDR3 loop: CASSLGQGNQPQHF. In DNA form, the CDR3 reads TGTGCCAGCAGTTTAGGACAGGGTAATCAGCCCCAGCATTTT.

V usage is TRBV2 and J usage is TRBJ2-7, with D hard to call. Germline values: CDR1 SNHLY, CDR2 FYNNEI. V lost 6 bases and J lost 13, with 22 bases in between. The CDR3 loop spans 13 amino acids. The CDR3 is CASRNQLSLGQYF. The CDR3 bases are TGTGCCAGCAGGAACCAACTTTCACTGGGTCAATACTTC.

V is TRBV28 and J is TRBJ2-6, with D possibly TRBD1 on 6 matching bases. Germline V gives CDR1 MDHEN, CDR2 SYDVKM. Trimming removed 3 bases at V and 0 bases at J, with 21 bases between. The length of the CDR3 is 20 residues. Written as DNA, the CDR3 is TGTGCCAGCAGTTTCCCTCGGGACAAGCCCACAACCTCTGGGGCCAACGTCCTGACTTTC. Its protein is CASSFPRDKPTTSGANVLTF.

In DNA form, the CDR3 reads TGTGCCTGGAGCCCCGACAGCTCTGGAAACACCATATATTTT. It yields the protein CAWSPDSSGNTIYF. This chain links TRBV30 with TRBJ1-3, with TRBD1 as a possible D gene (5 bases). Germline V lookup: CDR1 GTSNPN, CDR2 SVGIG (reference sequence). The CDR3 spans 14 residues. Trimming stripped 3 bases from V and 0 bases from J, with 9 bases between.

The chain employs TRBV12-5 and TRBJ2-5; TRBD1 agrees at 7 bases. Germline assignment: CDR1 LGHNT and CDR2 FRNRAP. Trimming removed 5 bases from V and 3 bases from J; junction bases left unmatched: 6. The CDR3 is 14 amino acids. The CDR3 sequence: CASGPRDREETQYF. In DNA form, the CDR3 reads TGTGCTAGTGGTCCTAGGGACAGAGAAGAGACCCAGTACTTC.

The rearrangement uses TRBV6-1 and TRBJ2-3; 14 nucleotides align to TRBD2. Germline V gene sequence: CDR1 MNHNS, CDR2 SASEGT. The length of the CDR3 is 20 residues. V was clipped by 3 bases and J by 4 bases; unmatched bases: 15. CDR3 region: CASSERLAGGLGPRADTQYF. The CDR3 DNA reads as TGTGCCAGCAGTGAGAGACTAGCGGGGGGGCTGGGTCCTAGGGCAGATACGCAGTATTTT.

V gene TRBV19 combines with J gene TRBJ1-5; D unclear. Per germline, CDR1 LNHDA and CDR2 SQIVND (reference sequence). V was cut by 5 bases and J by 7 bases, with 15 bases left in between. The CDR3 covers 14 residues. CDR3 DNA sequence: TGTGCCAGTAGTCCGTTAGCAGGTGGACAGCCCCAGCATTTT. Its protein product is CASSPLAGGQPQHF.

This rearrangement joins TRBV5-1 to TRBJ2-2; no firm D call. The CDR3 contains 16 residues. Trimming took 0 bases from V and 1 from J, leaving 10 bases between them. Per the germline V gene, CDR1 is SGHRS and CDR2 is YFSETQ. The DNA of the CDR3 is TGCGCCAGCAGCTTGGCCGAAGTTAGGAACACCGGGGAGCTGTTTTTT. Its translation is CASSLAEVRNTGELFF. The full variable domain, completed using reference TRBV5-1 and TRBJ2-2, is KAGVTQTPRYLIKTRGQQVTLSCSPISGHRSVSWYQQTPGQGLQFLFEYFSETQRNKGNFPGRFSGRQFSNSRSEMNVSTLELGDSALYLCASSLAEVRNTGELFFGEGSRLTVL.

The genes are TRBV6-6 and TRBJ1-2; D perhaps matches TRBD1 (6 bases). V lost 6 bases, J lost 1 base, and 15 bases lay in between. Germline V gene data show CDR1 as MNHNY and CDR2 as SVGAGI (reference sequence). This CDR3 spans 15 amino acids. The CDR3 sequence: CASRPERGSNYGYTF. The CDR3, as DNA: TGTGCCAGCAGACCCGAGAGGGGGAGTAACTATGGCTACACCTTC.

The V gene is TRBV14, the J gene TRBJ1-3, with D uncertain. CDR3 length: 13 residues. The V end was cut by 4 bases, the J end by 0 bases, with 4 bases between. From germline, CDR1 is SGHDN and CDR2 FVKESK. CDR3 residues: CASSPHSGNTIYF. CDR3 bases: TGTGCCAGCAGCCCTCACTCTGGAAACACCATATATTTT.

J is TRBJ2-2 and V is TRBV10-2; D perhaps matches TRBD1 (5 bases). The CDR3 runs to 16 residues. Germline CDR1 WSHSY, CDR2 SAAADI. Trimming pared 4 bases from V and 0 bases from J, leaving 12 bases between. For the CDR3, the DNA is TGCGCCAGCAGTGGTTCGACAGAGTCGAACACCGGGGAGCTGTTTTTT. Encoded protein: CASSGSTESNTGELFF.

In this sample, this clone turned up once. This sequence joins TRBV20-1 and TRBJ1-2; TRBD1 might be the D (5 bases). The CDR3 is 11 residues long. Germline V CDR1 and CDR2: DFQATT, SNEGSKA (reference sequence). Trimming took off 8 bases at V and 6 bases at J, with 13 bases between the two ends. CDR3 sequence reads: CSSDQGHGYTF. DNA for the CDR3: TGCAGTTCCGATCAGGGACATGGCTACACCTTC.

The rearrangement links TRBV28 to TRBJ2-7; no reliable D call. Germline V gene data show CDR1 as MDHEN and CDR2 as SYDVKM. Trimming shortened V by 5 bases and J by 8 bases, and 19 bases separated the two germline ends. CDR3 length equals 14 residues. CDR3 amino acids: CASSPHWSGVQQYF. The CDR3 nucleotides are TGTGCCAGCAGTCCCCACTGGAGTGGAGTTCAGCAGTACTTC.

This clone was found once. The V call is TRBV5-6, the J call TRBJ1-2, with 8 bases lining up with TRBD1. Germline V gene lookup returns CDR1 SGHDT and CDR2 YYEEEE. With 2 bases clipped from V and 4 bases from J, the junction kept 10 bases outside the gene matches. The CDR3 has 16 amino acids. CDR3 protein: CASSLFRQGLGYGYTF. CDR3 DNA sequence: TGTGCCAGCAGCTTATTCCGACAGGGGTTGGGCTATGGCTACACCTTC.

The chain is built from TRBV28 and TRBJ2-1; 8 bases align to TRBD2. With 3 bases clipped from V and 5 bases from J, the junction kept 6 bases outside the gene matches. The CDR3 is 15 amino acids. From germline, CDR1 is MDHEN and CDR2 SYDVKM. The chain's CDR3 is CASSFEREWNNEQFF. CDR3 nucleotide sequence: TGTGCCAGCAGTTTTGAGCGGGAGTGGAACAATGAGCAGTTCTTC.

The CDR3 DNA sequence: TGTGCCAGCAGCTTAGGGGGACATAGCCAAGAGACCCAGTACTTC. Protein sequence: CASSLGGHSQETQYF. The chain combines TRBV11-2 with TRBJ2-5; TRBD1 is a possible D gene (6 bases). The germline CDR1 and CDR2 sequences are SGHAT and FQNNGV. V lost 1 base, J lost 1 base, and 10 bases lay in between. CDR3 length: 15 residues.

The V and J genes are TRBV2 and TRBJ2-5, with D possibly TRBD2 on 5 matching bases. CDR1 and CDR2 (germline): SNHLY, FYNNEI. This CDR3 comprises 16 residues. Trimming removed 8 bases from V and 0 bases from J, with 19 bases in between. The CDR3 loop reads CASLRTSWRYQETQYF. In DNA form, the CDR3 reads TGTGCCAGCCTTCGGACCTCCTGGAGGTACCAAGAGACCCAGTACTTC.

The V gene is TRBV25-1, the J gene TRBJ1-2, with unresolved D. V lost 2 bases to trimming and J lost 1 base, with 5 bases between them. The CDR3 totals 13 residues. Per germline, CDR1 MGHDK and CDR2 SYGVNS. The CDR3 bases are TGTGCCAGCAGTGAAACAAGTAACTATGGCTACACCTTC. Translated, it gives CASSETSNYGYTF.

The rearrangement links TRBV28 to TRBJ2-7; 10 bases agree with TRBD2. The CDR3 is 16 residues long. The germline V gene has CDR1 MDHEN and CDR2 SYDVKM. V lost 6 bases, J lost 2 bases, and 10 bases stayed unmatched. In DNA form, the CDR3 reads TGTGCCAGCAGCTGGGGGGGACTAGCGCTAACCTACGAGCAGTACTTC. It is translated as CASSWGGLALTYEQYF.

The chain has TRBV7-6 and TRBJ1-4, with D uncertain. The CDR3 runs to 15 residues. Trimming removed 5 bases from V and 8 bases from J, with 18 bases in between. The germline V gene has CDR1 SGHVS and CDR2 FNYEAQ. DNA for the CDR3: TGTGCCAGCAGCCCCTGGTTGGAGGGCGCCGAAAAACTGTTTTTT. Amino acid sequence: CASSPWLEGAEKLFF.

The genes are TRBV5-4 and TRBJ1-3; 8 positions agree with TRBD1. Germline V CDR1 and CDR2: SGHNT, YYREEE (reference sequence). This CDR3 has 14 residues. The junction had 4 bases not matched to a gene; V was cut back by 5 bases and J by 3 bases. This CDR3 reads CASSTTGGGNTIYF. The CDR3 DNA reads TGTGCCAGCAGTACCACAGGGGGTGGAAACACCATATATTTT.

The chain couples TRBV7-9 to TRBJ1-2; TRBD1 is a possible D gene (5 bases). V lost 3 bases to trimming and J lost 6 bases, with 17 bases between them. This CDR3 comprises 15 residues. Per germline, CDR1 SEHNR and CDR2 FQNEAQ (reference sequence). The CDR3 nucleotides are TGTGCCAGCAGCTTTGGGACTCTCGAGGGAGATGGCTACACCTTC. This sequence encodes CASSFGTLEGDGYTF. The full variable domain, with the rest looked up from reference TRBV7-9 and TRBJ1-2, is DTGVSQNPRHKITKRGQNVTFRCDPISEHNRLYWYRQTLGQGPEFLTYFQNEAQLEKSRLLSDRFSAERPKGSFSTLEIQRTEQGDSAMYLCASSFGTLEGDGYTFGSGTRLTVV.